Each of the 25 T cell receptor beta chains below was sequenced from the same sample in a study of blood T cell repertoires in COVID-19. Assay used: immunoSEQ multiplex PCR; TCRdb lists only in-frame clones, some missing. The sample holds tens of thousands of clones, 60% to 85% seen once. Input material: peripheral blood. These TCRs come from a human donor with active or convalescent COVID-19. The donor label of this sample is uncertain.

The chain uses TRBV19 and TRBJ1-1, with 7 bases identical to TRBD1. In germline, CDR1 is LNHDA, CDR2 SQIVND (reference sequence). The CDR3 runs to 12 residues. J lost 3 bases, V lost 9 bases, and 4 bases had no gene match. This chain's CDR3 is CARGTVDTEAFF. The CDR3 region has the DNA TGTGCCAGAGGGACAGTGGACACTGAAGCTTTCTTT.

CDR3 sequence reads: CASSARGANEKLFF. The CDR3 DNA sequence: TGTGCCAGCAGCGCCAGGGGGGCTAATGAAAAACTGTTTTTT. V is TRBV9 and J is TRBJ1-4, with TRBD1 matching 7 bases. This CDR3 contains 14 residues. With 3 bases clipped from V and 3 bases from J, the junction kept 2 bases outside the gene matches. The germline gives CDR1 SGDLS, CDR2 YYNGEE.

The chain has TRBV7-3 and TRBJ2-2, with D tentatively TRBD1 (5 bases). Germline CDR1 and CDR2: SGHTA and FQGTGA. This CDR3 contains 16 residues. The V end was cut by 5 bases, the J end by 0 bases, with 13 bases between. CDR3 DNA sequence: TGTGCCAGCAGCCGCCACCAGGGAACGAACACCGGGGAGCTGTTTTTT. Translation: CASSRHQGTNTGELFF.

The V and J genes are TRBV30 and TRBJ2-1; 11 bases fit TRBD2. Per germline, CDR1 GTSNPN and CDR2 SVGIG (reference sequence). The CDR3 is 18 residues long. Losses at the gene ends were 3 bases for V and 0 bases for J; bases not matched to a gene: 10. In nucleotides, the CDR3 is TGTGCCTGGAGGGGGGGGACTAGCGGAAAGAGCTCCTACAATGAGCAGTTCTTC. Protein: CAWRGGTSGKSSYNEQFF.

This clone was seen once. V is TRBV19 and J is TRBJ2-2, with 7 positions matching TRBD1. CDR3 length: 15 residues. Germline V gene lookup returns CDR1 LNHDA and CDR2 SQIVND (reference sequence). The V and J ends lost 5 bases and 6 bases, in that order; junction bases with no gene match: 9. Here the CDR3 reads CASSQGDDRAGELFF. CDR3 in DNA: TGTGCCAGTAGTCAGGGGGACGATAGGGCCGGGGAGCTGTTTTTT.

V gene TRBV5-4 combines with J gene TRBJ2-1, with a possible D match to TRBD2 (5 bases). V gave up 3 bases and J gave up 4 bases, with 17 bases separating them. CDR3 length: 16 residues. Per the germline V gene, CDR1 is SGHNT and CDR2 is YYREEE (reference sequence). The CDR3 is CASSSYTSGDYNEQFF. In nucleotides, the CDR3 is TGTGCCAGCAGCTCGTATACAAGCGGAGATTACAATGAGCAGTTCTTC.

CDR3 coding DNA: TGTGCCACCAGCAGAGATATGGGGGGGACGGAGACCCAGTACTTC. Translated: CATSRDMGGTETQYF. The chain is built from TRBV15 and TRBJ2-5; 7 nucleotides align to TRBD2. With V trimmed by 0 bases and J by 5 bases, 6 bases remained unmatched. CDR3 length equals 15 residues. CDR1 and CDR2 from the germline V gene are LNHNV and YYDKDF (reference sequence). The complete variable domain, with remaining parts taken from reference TRBV15 and TRBJ2-5, reads DAMVIQNPRYQVTQFGKPVTLSCSQTLNHNVMYWYQQKSSQAPKLLFHYYDKDFNNEADTPDNFQSRRPNTSFCFLDIRSPGLGDTAMYLCATSRDMGGTETQYFGPGTRLLVL.

This rearrangement joins TRBV18 to TRBJ1-3, with no clear D. Trimming removed 2 bases from V and 4 bases from J, with 18 bases in between. CDR1 KGHSH and CDR2 LQKENI come from the germline V gene. CDR3 size: 17 residues. The CDR3 reads CASSPSAVMAGGNTIYF. The CDR3, as DNA: TGTGCCAGCTCACCATCGGCGGTCATGGCGGGGGGAAACACCATATATTTT.

In its sample, this clone was seen a few times. The chain couples TRBV9 to TRBJ2-1; 11 bases are shared with TRBD1. CDR1 is SGDLS and CDR2 is YYNGEE in the germline V gene. The CDR3 runs 17 residues. Losses at the gene ends were 4 bases for V and 6 bases for J; bases not matched to a gene: 12. The CDR3 reads CASSPRPGQGASNEQFF. The CDR3 region has the DNA TGTGCCAGCAGCCCCCGACCCGGACAGGGGGCTAGCAATGAGCAGTTCTTC.

CDR3 region: CASSLTIRTSGAVYEQFF. CDR3 in DNA: TGTGCCAGCAGCTTGACTATTAGGACTAGCGGAGCGGTCTATGAGCAGTTCTTC. The rearrangement joins TRBV7-8 to TRBJ2-1; 10 bases line up with TRBD2. The germline gives CDR1 SGHVS, CDR2 FQNEAQ. With 3 bases clipped from V and 8 bases from J, the junction kept 16 bases outside the gene matches. The CDR3 is made up of 18 amino acids.

This clone was detected once. V usage is TRBV10-3 and J usage is TRBJ2-3; 8 bases line up with TRBD2. After removal of 11 bases from V and 4 bases from J, the junction contained 11 bases not matched to a gene. Germline V gene data show CDR1 as ENHRY and CDR2 as SYGVKD. CDR3 length: 14 amino acids. This CDR3 reads CASSGTSVADTQYF. The CDR3 DNA reads as TGTGCCTCATCCGGGACTAGTGTAGCAGATACGCAGTATTTT.

The V gene is TRBV5-1, the J gene TRBJ2-1; 11 bases map to TRBD2. Germline V gives CDR1 SGHRS, CDR2 YFSETQ. There are 15 residues in the CDR3. The V gene end was trimmed by 4 bases and the J gene end by 7 bases; junction bases not matched to a gene: 7. CDR3 in DNA: TGCGCCAGCAGCGTTAGCGGGAGGGTGTCAAATGAGCAGTTCTTC. This sequence encodes CASSVSGRVSNEQFF.

The rearrangement joins TRBV30 to TRBJ2-5; 7 positions agree with TRBD2. With V trimmed by 5 bases and J by 7 bases, 10 bases remained unmatched. The germline gives CDR1 GTSNPN, CDR2 SVGIG (reference sequence). CDR3 size: 13 residues. CDR3 region: CAWETSTRGTQYF. Here the CDR3 DNA reads TGTGCCTGGGAGACTAGCACCCGGGGGACCCAGTACTTC.

This clone was recorded a few times. The chain has TRBV5-6 and TRBJ1-6; no reliable D call. CDR3 length equals 17 residues. CDR1 SGHDT and CDR2 YYEEEE come from the germline V gene. V dropped 6 bases and J dropped 0 bases, with 16 bases sitting between them. The CDR3 DNA reads TGTGCCAGCAACAGCCTCGAAGAGAGCTCCTATAATTCACCCCTCCACTTT. It codes for CASNSLEESSYNSPLHF. The full variable domain, with the rest looked up from reference TRBV5-6 and TRBJ1-6, is DAGVTQSPTHLIKTRGQQVTLRCSPKSGHDTVSWYQQALGQGPQFIFQYYEEEERQRGNFPDRFSGHQFPNYSSELNVNALLLGDSALYLCASNSLEESSYNSPLHFGNGTRLTVT.

The chain's CDR3 is CASARGGYEQYF. CDR3 sequence (DNA): TGTGCCAGCGCAAGAGGGGGTTACGAGCAGTACTTC. The gene calls are TRBV4-2 and TRBJ2-7; D might be TRBD1 (6 bases). There are 12 residues in the CDR3. Germline V gene sequence: CDR1 LGHNA, CDR2 YNFKEQ. V lost 8 bases to trimming and J lost 4 bases, with 12 bases between them.

The chain is built from TRBV9 and TRBJ2-7, with 7 nucleotides matching TRBD1. Germline V gene data show CDR1 as SGDLS and CDR2 as YYNGEE. The V segment lost 0 bases and the J segment 1 base; nucleotides outside the gene matches: 4. The CDR3 runs 15 residues. The CDR3 DNA reads TGTGCCAGCAGCGTAGGTGTGACAGGGTCCTACGAGCAGTACTTC. This encodes CASSVGVTGSYEQYF.

CDR3 sequence reads: CASIGSGANVLTF. CDR3 bases: TGTGCCAGTATCGGCTCTGGGGCCAACGTCCTGACTTTC. The V call is TRBV19, the J call TRBJ2-6; no clear D. The CDR3 covers 13 residues. Germline V gene lookup returns CDR1 LNHDA and CDR2 SQIVND (reference sequence). The V end was cut by 7 bases, the J end by 0 bases, with 4 bases between.

V and J are TRBV7-7 and TRBJ1-2, with 9 bases identical to TRBD1. This CDR3 has 16 amino acids. V dropped 3 bases and J dropped 8; count of bases not matched to a gene: 13. Germline assignment: CDR1 SSHAT and CDR2 FNYEAQ (reference sequence). The DNA for the CDR3 is TGTGCCAGCAGCTTGCCCCGGGACAGGGATGCGGTCGGCTACACCTTC. It is translated as CASSLPRDRDAVGYTF.

The chain combines TRBV10-2 with TRBJ2-6; no clear D gene. Trimming removed 7 bases from V and 0 bases from J, with 13 bases in between. Germline CDR1 WSHSY, CDR2 SAAADI. The CDR3 has 16 amino acids. The CDR3 sequence: CASTVGSGSGANVLTF. The CDR3 DNA reads TGCGCCAGCACGGTTGGCTCAGGCTCTGGGGCCAACGTCCTGACTTTC.

This chain connects TRBV10-3 to TRBJ1-5, with 8 bases fitting TRBD1. The CDR3 loop spans 14 amino acids. Unmatched junction bases numbered 5, after V lost 5 bases and J lost 5 bases. Germline V gene lookup returns CDR1 ENHRY and CDR2 SYGVKD. CDR3: CAISPGQEYQPQHF. In DNA, the CDR3 is TGTGCCATCAGTCCGGGACAGGAATATCAGCCCCAGCATTTT.

The CDR3 DNA follows: TGTGCCAGTAGTAACGGGCCCCAGCATTTT. Translated: CASSNGPQHF. The V and J genes are TRBV19 and TRBJ1-5; D unclear. CDR1 and CDR2 (germline): LNHDA, SQIVND (reference sequence). The CDR3 consists of 10 residues. Trimming removed 4 bases at V and 9 bases at J, with 4 bases between.

In regard to this clone: Other DNA sequences in this sample translate to the same CDR3. The rearrangement links TRBV7-2 to TRBJ2-7, with TRBD2 matching 11 bases. The J segment lost 4 bases and the V segment lost 0 bases, leaving 2 bases of the junction unmatched. This CDR3 has 15 amino acids. The germline gives CDR1 SGHTA, CDR2 FQGNSA. Here the CDR3 reads CASSLAGTSGYEQYF. CDR3 DNA sequence: TGTGCCAGCAGCTTAGCCGGGACTAGCGGTTACGAGCAGTACTTC.

The chain uses TRBV6-1 and TRBJ2-1, with no clear D. V dropped 3 bases and J dropped 5 bases, with 5 bases sitting between them. Per germline, CDR1 MNHNS and CDR2 SASEGT. CDR3 length: 12 residues. The CDR3 nucleotides read TGTGCCAGCAGTGACGGTCACAATGAGCAGTTCTTC. Its translation: CASSDGHNEQFF.

This clone was observed a handful of times. This chain joins TRBV5-1 and TRBJ2-3; 7 bases map to TRBD2. V was clipped by 5 bases and J by 2 bases; unmatched bases: 5. Germline assignment: CDR1 SGHRS and CDR2 YFSETQ. The CDR3 totals 14 residues. CDR3: CASRTSPLTDTQYF. In DNA, the CDR3 is TGCGCCAGCAGGACTAGCCCCCTCACAGATACGCAGTATTTT.

This chain uses TRBV14 with TRBJ2-3; TRBD2 is a possible D gene (6 bases). The CDR3 is made up of 16 amino acids. Germline-derived CDR1 and CDR2 are SGHDN and FVKESK. The V end lost 0 bases, the J end lost 0 bases, and 10 bases lay between the germline ends. For the CDR3, the DNA is TGTGCCAGCAGCCAAGATCAACGGGGGAGCACAGATACGCAGTATTTT. Residues: CASSQDQRGSTDTQYF.